Sequencing of this T cell receptor (beta chain) was carried out in a study of blood T cells in healthy people across ages. Sample-barcoded 5' priming and a J-beta primer mix drove a second PCR of about 7 to 12 cycles. TCRdb redid the calling of the 5' RACE reads with MiXCR, one entry per CDR3 protein. This sample has hundreds of thousands of distinct CDR3 sequences, with about 52% found just once. CDR1 and CDR2 from the germline V gene are LGHDT and YNNKEL (reference sequence). The CDR3 covers 13 residues. Turning to this clonotype: The junction departs from the called germline gene at one end, perhaps through a read error.

This rearrangement joins TRBV3-1 to TRBJ2-1; perhaps TRBD1 as D (6 bases). Sequencing was carried out using blood. This TCR derives from a woman between 55 and 75 years old in good health. CDR3 in DNA: TGTGCCCGCAGTTTAAGGGGGTCAGATGAGCAGTTCTTC. Its translation: CARSLRGSDEQFF.